This T cell receptor beta chain was obtained from a study of cytotoxic CD8 clonotypes in ibrutinib-treated CLL listed by TCRdb under 2021. Regarding the research as a whole: In this cohort, approximately 15 patients were treatment-naive and approximately twelve were relapsed/refractory, while about 18 had unmutated IGHV. Every sample from remission and from progressive disease was obtained while the patients were still on ibrutinib. Of the approximately 90 people in the trial, approximately 28 had longitudinal samples available. Cryopreserved peripheral blood mononuclear cells were collected before treatment, at response, and at either disease progression or sustained remission. An average of around 250,000 productive templates and around 100,000 productive rearrangements was obtained per sample. Partial responses were observed in 24 patients and complete responses in 2; after a median follow-up of around 68 months, remission was maintained in about 15 patients and progression was observed in some 12. The response samples were drawn at a median of 12 months into treatment, with a range of roughly 6 to 36 months.

On a MiSeq, deep resolution sequencing aimed for a depth between 1 in 1 million and 1 in 200,000 T cells, with each clonotype covered 10x on average. The immunoSEQ hsTCRB Kit was used to generate the TCR beta libraries. The original pipeline was this. ImmunoSEQ Data Assistant and ImmunoSEQ Analyzer were used for data analysis, and V, D and J genes were assigned according to IMGT definitions. Clonality, which ranges from 0 to 1, was calculated as one minus the normalized Shannon entropy of productive rearrangement frequencies. Public clonotype analysis was restricted to overrepresented clonotypes comprising at least 0.05% of each patient's repertoire. Fewer than 15 repertoires from age-matched healthy donors, obtained from immuneACCESS, served as clonality controls. TCRdb took this table from immuneACCESS and kept in-frame rearrangements with V and J called. Such tables lack part of the clones; where checked against another copy, unresolved V genes explain under half of the gap, and the rest is unexplained. V, J and clone size derive from that table, while D and trimming were established from the DNA sequence. The sample table shows more than 70,000 clones, and about 85% are seen once. The ten largest clonotypes hold around 5% of the sample.

V is pruned by 5 bases and J by 10 bases, leaving 10 bases of the junction without a gene match. The cysteine opens and the phenylalanine closes a CDR3 of 13 amino acids. Only the CDR3 DNA stays, 39 bases, in frame from base 1. The germline V gene (reference sequence) sets CDR1 to SSHAT and CDR2 to FNYEAQ. In regard to this clone: Its cognate antigen has yet to be identified. Per-base qualities were not stored, and no clone one base away is much larger.

The time point label, as the study defines it: approximately eleven months on ibrutinib. For TCR beta library preparation, about 2 micrograms of genomic DNA was extracted from cryopreserved PBMCs. Longitudinal blood samples from CLL patients receiving ibrutinib monotherapy were subjected to high-throughput TCR beta sequencing. The patients took part in an open-label, single-center phase 2 trial of ibrutinib monotherapy. Overall results and qualifications from the work: At baseline, clonality was higher than in age-matched healthy donors and showed a strong correlation with circulating CD8+ T-cell counts. Public clonotypes were rare and either shrank or stayed stable during treatment, and the rise in clonality at ibrutinib response reflected expansion of private clonotypes. Clonality rose at ibrutinib response, remained stable during sustained remission, and dropped back toward baseline at progression. Sampling times were not matched between patients in sustained remission and patients whose disease was progressing, and lymph node repertoires were not examined.

The sample was PBMCs, taken after 12 months of ibrutinib treatment. The TCR comes from a human donor with chronic lymphocytic leukemia. The V and J genes are TRBV7-7 and TRBJ2-5, with 7 bases aligning to TRBD2. The CDR3 reads as follows: CASSRSGAVDQYF. The DNA sequence is TGTGCCAGCAGCCGAAGCGGGGCCGTGGACCAGTACTTC.